The TCR beta chain under discussion was sequenced for a study of blood T cell repertoires in COVID-19. Cohorts were assigned according to the clinical history that participants reported. The V gene end was trimmed by 5 bases and the J gene end by 4 bases; junction bases not matched to a gene: 4. The germline V gene encodes CDR1 SGHTA and CDR2 FQGNSA. The CDR3 extends over 14 amino acids. Original data processing: It was from reference gene primer amplification that nucleated cell counts were estimated. The assay was immunoSEQ multiplex PCR, and TCRdb's table has in-frame clones only and misses some. V, J and clone size were drawn from that table, and D and trimming were deduced from the DNA. This table holds under 300,000 clones, more than 75% found once.

J is TRBJ1-3 and V is TRBV7-2, with 8 bases aligning to TRBD1. The sequenced material came from PBMCs or T cells enriched from blood (not recorded which). The TCR was taken from a woman aged 40 to 50 with acute COVID-19. The CDR3 protein is CASSDRTGGNTIYF. In nucleotides, the CDR3 is TGTGCCAGCAGCGATAGGACAGGGGGAAACACCATATATTTT.